Each of the 21 T cell receptor beta chains below was sequenced from the same sample in a study of memory CD4+ T cells and cytomegalovirus serostatus. The sort gate was single viable CD3+CD4+CD8-CD45RO+ cells for memory CD4+ T cells. The protocol was immunoSEQ multiplex PCR, while the TCRdb copy is restricted to in-frame clones and leaves out a portion. The data show some 53,000 clones, 78% seen once. Sequencing was carried out using memory CD4+ T cells from blood. The source is an adult in good health and CMV-seronegative.

The V call is TRBV5-1, the J call TRBJ1-3, with D possibly TRBD1 on 5 matching bases. The germline CDR1 and CDR2 sequences are SGHRS and YFSETQ. V gave up 2 bases and J gave up 0 bases, with 6 bases separating them. The CDR3 runs 14 residues. The CDR3: CASSFGTSGNTIYF. CDR3 in DNA: TGCGCCAGCAGCTTCGGGACCTCTGGAAACACCATATATTTT.

The rearrangement uses TRBV7-9 and TRBJ2-1, with 14 positions matching TRBD2. Looked up from germline, CDR1 is SEHNR and CDR2 is FQNEAQ (reference sequence). The CDR3 has 18 residues. V lost 0 bases, J lost 2 bases, and 3 bases stayed unmatched. The CDR3 is CASSLALGLAGAYNEQFF. CDR3 in DNA: TGTGCCAGCAGCTTAGCCCTGGGACTAGCGGGGGCCTACAATGAGCAGTTCTTC. Full variable domain (remainder filled in from reference TRBV7-9 and TRBJ2-1): DTGVSQNPRHKITKRGQNVTFRCDPISEHNRLYWYRQTLGQGPEFLTYFQNEAQLEKSRLLSDRFSAERPKGSFSTLEIQRTEQGDSAMYLCASSLALGLAGAYNEQFFGPGTRLTVL.

The V call is TRBV6-5, the J call TRBJ2-7, with a weak D call TRBD1 (7 bases). CDR1 and CDR2 (germline): MNHEY, SVGAGI. The CDR3 extends over 12 amino acids. V gave up 9 bases and J gave up 6 bases, with 15 bases separating them. This CDR3 reads CASSQGGFEQYF. The CDR3 bases are TGTGCCAGTAGCCAGGGGGGTTTCGAGCAGTACTTC.

The rearrangement joins TRBV7-2 to TRBJ2-7, with 7 bases that match TRBD1. This CDR3 spans 13 amino acids. V lost 5 bases and J lost 9; bases outside the gene matches: 10. Germline values: CDR1 SGHTA, CDR2 FQGNSA. The CDR3, as DNA: TGTGCCAGCAGCCCTACAGGGGCCTGGGGGCAGTACTTC. Translating gives CASSPTGAWGQYF.

This rearrangement joins TRBV29-1 to TRBJ2-1, with D perhaps matching TRBD2 (6 bases). The CDR3 runs 15 residues. Trimming removed 1 base at V and 7 bases at J, with 17 bases between. Germline V lookup: CDR1 SQVTM, CDR2 ANQGSEA. CDR3 nucleotide sequence: TGCAGCGTTGAAGGAGGCTCGGTCGGGGGTAATGAGCAGTTCTTC. This sequence encodes CSVEGGSVGGNEQFF.

This chain uses TRBV6-1 with TRBJ1-4; TRBD1 agrees at 8 bases. Germline V lookup: CDR1 MNHNS, CDR2 SASEGT. The junction had 15 bases not matched to a gene; V was cut back by 3 bases and J by 0 bases. CDR3 length: 20 amino acids. The CDR3 sequence is CASSDSSWTGPSATNEKLFF. The CDR3 region has the DNA TGTGCCAGCAGTGATTCTTCATGGACAGGGCCTTCGGCAACTAATGAAAAACTGTTTTTT.

The chain combines TRBV5-1 with TRBJ2-7, with D maybe TRBD1 (7 bases). V shed 4 bases and J shed 6 bases, with 20 bases lying between them. Germline CDR1 SGHRS, CDR2 YFSETQ. The CDR3 is made up of 15 amino acids. CDR3 nucleotides: TGCGCCAGCAGCCGCCAGGAGGGGGCGGTGTCCGAGCAGTACTTC. Its translation is CASSRQEGAVSEQYF.

The chain carries TRBV12-5 and TRBJ1-2; D is perhaps TRBD1 (6 bases). The V end lost 0 bases, the J end lost 8 bases, and 25 bases lay between the germline ends. Germline values: CDR1 LGHNT, CDR2 FRNRAP. The CDR3 has 18 amino acids. The CDR3 here is CASGLVGSSGGTWGGYTF. CDR3 in DNA: TGTGCTAGTGGTTTGGTGGGTTCCTCTGGGGGCACCTGGGGGGGCTACACCTTC.

The V and J genes are TRBV5-1 and TRBJ1-6; TRBD1 matches at 8 bases. J was trimmed by 10 bases and V by 1 base; bases with no gene match: 10. The germline gives CDR1 SGHRS, CDR2 YFSETQ. The CDR3 is 16 amino acids. CDR3: CASSLQGASGRSPLHF. The CDR3 DNA reads as TGCGCCAGCAGCTTGCAGGGGGCAAGTGGGAGATCACCCCTCCACTTT.

This chain links TRBV5-8 with TRBJ1-1, with TRBD1 as a possible D gene (5 bases). Germline V CDR1 and CDR2: SGHTS, YDEGEE. The V gene lost 6 bases and the J gene lost 6 bases, with 12 bases spanning the gap. This CDR3 region has 12 residues. CDR3 region: CASTPQGPEAFF. The CDR3 bases are TGTGCCAGCACCCCGCAGGGTCCTGAAGCTTTCTTT.

This chain connects TRBV6-5 to TRBJ1-1; unclear D gene. Germline CDR1 reads MNHEY; CDR2 reads SVGAGI. Trimming stripped 7 bases from V and 5 bases from J, with 8 bases between. CDR3 length: 11 residues. The CDR3 bases are TGTGCCAGCACCCGTGATACTGAAGCTTTCTTT. It yields the protein CASTRDTEAFF.

This chain joins TRBV29-1 and TRBJ2-3; no clear D. The CDR3 is 14 residues long. Trimming shortened V by 3 bases and J by 1 base, and 11 bases separated the two germline ends. Per the germline V gene, CDR1 is SQVTM and CDR2 is ANQGSEA. The DNA for the CDR3 is TGCAGCGTTGAGGCCCTTTTAGGCACAGATACGCAGTATTTT. Translation: CSVEALLGTDTQYF.

The chain recombines TRBV6-5 with TRBJ1-2, with a possible D match to TRBD1 (6 bases). CDR1 MNHEY and CDR2 SVGAGI come from the germline V gene. V lost 6 bases and J 8 bases, leaving 13 bases between the germline ends. This CDR3 comprises 12 residues. The CDR3, as DNA: TGTGCCAGCAGAGGAGGACAGTGGGGCTACACCTTC. Its translation: CASRGGQWGYTF.

The V and J genes are TRBV19 and TRBJ1-2; D is possibly TRBD1 (6 bases). The V gene's germline CDR1 is LNHDA and CDR2 SQIVND (reference sequence). Trimming took off 8 bases at V and 4 bases at J, with 26 bases between the two ends. This CDR3 is built from 17 residues. The CDR3 nucleotides are TGTGCCAGTCTAAGCGGGACACTCCGCGGGGATGTCTATGGCTACACCTTC. Protein: CASLSGTLRGDVYGYTF.

The chain joins TRBV5-1 to TRBJ1-1, with D perhaps TRBD1 (5 bases). The germline V gene encodes CDR1 SGHRS and CDR2 YFSETQ. This CDR3 region has 13 residues. Trimming took 3 bases from V and 1 from J, leaving 7 bases between them. CDR3: CASSSGPNTEAFF. CDR3 coding DNA: TGCGCCAGCAGCTCGGGACCGAACACTGAAGCTTTCTTT.

The chain uses TRBV15 and TRBJ2-2; 8 bases align to TRBD2. The CDR3 runs 16 residues. The J segment lost 4 bases and the V segment lost 0 bases, leaving 4 bases of the junction unmatched. Germline V gives CDR1 LNHNV, CDR2 YYDKDF (reference sequence). CDR3 nucleotide sequence: TGTGCCACCAGCAGAGATCCGGGGACTAGCACCGGGGAGCTGTTTTTT. It codes for CATSRDPGTSTGELFF.

The genes are TRBV6-1 and TRBJ2-3; no clear D gene. This CDR3 region has 13 residues. The germline V gene has CDR1 MNHNS and CDR2 SASEGT. V was trimmed by 4 bases and J by 8 bases, leaving 13 bases between them. For the CDR3, the DNA is TGTGCCAGCAGTGGGCCTGGGCGAGCTACGCAGTATTTT. It specifies CASSGPGRATQYF.

The V and J genes are TRBV5-6 and TRBJ1-6; the match to TRBD1 covers 9 bases. The germline V gene encodes CDR1 SGHDT and CDR2 YYEEEE. The CDR3 extends over 17 amino acids. Trimming removed 3 bases from V and 5 bases from J; junction bases left unmatched: 9. This CDR3 reads CASSWATGTGHNSPLHF. The CDR3 nucleotides read TGTGCCAGCAGCTGGGCTACCGGGACAGGGCATAATTCACCCCTCCACTTT.

This clone has a single count. The V and J genes are TRBV29-1 and TRBJ2-7, with D perhaps matching TRBD1 (5 bases). The V end lost 4 bases, the J end lost 5 bases, and 15 bases lay between the germline ends. From germline, CDR1 is SQVTM and CDR2 ANQGSEA. This CDR3 is 13 amino acids long. CDR3 amino acids: CSVVLQVSNEQYF. The CDR3 bases are TGCAGCGTTGTCCTACAGGTCAGCAACGAGCAGTACTTC.

The chain joins TRBV7-4 to TRBJ2-5; D assignment may be TRBD1 or TRBD2 (5 bases each). In germline, CDR1 is SGHVT, CDR2 SQSDAQ. The CDR3 has 15 amino acids. Trimming cost V 5 bases and J 5 bases, with 18 bases left between them. The CDR3 DNA reads as TGTGCCAGCAGCCGGGGACCTCGTGCTATGGAGACCCAGTACTTC. Encoded protein: CASSRGPRAMETQYF.

The chain employs TRBV7-9 and TRBJ2-5; unclear D gene. The CDR3 is made up of 15 amino acids. Germline V gene data show CDR1 as SEHNR and CDR2 as FQNEAQ (reference sequence). Trimming left V 0 bases short and J 3 bases short, with 11 bases between. The CDR3 DNA reads TGTGCCAGCAGCTTAGCTAACGGGCGGAAAGAGACCCAGTACTTC. Translated: CASSLANGRKETQYF.